The 28 T cell receptor beta chains given below trace back to one sample, sequenced in a study of shared clonotypes between healthy human individuals. Only in-frame clones appear in the TCRdb table, and some are missing; sequencing was by immunoSEQ multiplex PCR. Of roughly 1.4 million clones listed, 98% to 99% were seen once; the top ten hold about 0.35%. Source material: naive CD4+ T cells sorted from blood. Subset noted: CD45RA+ positively selected. The receptors come from a man aged 25-45 years in good health.

The rearrangement links TRBV18 to TRBJ2-5; TRBD2 matches at 13 bases. The ends lost 6 bases at V and 4 bases at J; junction bases unmatched: 8. Germline lookup yields CDR1 KGHSH and CDR2 LQKENI. The CDR3 length is 16 residues. CDR3 loop: CASSLRLAGGRETQYF. The DNA of the CDR3 is TGTGCCAGCTCGCTTCGACTAGCGGGAGGCCGAGAGACCCAGTACTTC.

The chain employs TRBV28 and TRBJ2-2; 7 bases are shared with TRBD1. From germline, CDR1 is MDHEN and CDR2 SYDVKM. The CDR3 sequence is 19 residues long. With 5 bases clipped from V and 3 bases from J, the junction kept 18 bases outside the gene matches. The CDR3 sequence: CASSDDIPPRDRHTGELFF. For the CDR3, the DNA is TGTGCCAGCAGTGATGATATCCCACCCCGGGACAGACACACCGGGGAGCTGTTTTTT.

The table lists this clone with a count of one. In DNA, the CDR3 is TGTGCCATTACAGGGAACTATGGCTACACCTTC. Translated: CAITGNYGYTF. V and J are TRBV5-4 and TRBJ1-2; tentatively, D is TRBD1 (6 bases). CDR3 length: 11 residues. Trimming removed 9 bases at V and 2 bases at J, with 8 bases between. The germline V gene encodes CDR1 SGHNT and CDR2 YYREEE (reference sequence).

The rearrangement uses TRBV6-1 and TRBJ2-3; TRBD2 is a possible D gene (7 bases). Germline CDR1 and CDR2: MNHNS and SASEGT. This CDR3 contains 15 residues. V was cut by 6 bases and J by 4 bases, with 17 bases left in between. DNA for the CDR3: TGTGCCAGCAGAAAGTTTAGGGGGGGTGCAGATACGCAGTATTTT. This gives the protein CASRKFRGGADTQYF.

The rearrangement links TRBV4-2 to TRBJ1-5, with TRBD1 matching over 9 bases. J was trimmed by 6 bases and V by 1 base; bases with no gene match: 4. The CDR3 runs to 15 residues. Germline V lookup: CDR1 LGHNA, CDR2 YNFKEQ. CDR3 sequence reads: CASSQAGTGLQPQHF. Here the CDR3 DNA reads TGTGCCAGCAGCCAAGCCGGGACAGGGCTTCAGCCCCAGCATTTT.

Concerning this clone itself: An end of the junction differs from the germline gene, which may be a read error. The chain combines TRBV7-9 with TRBJ1-4, with D tentatively TRBD1 (6 bases). This CDR3 spans 14 amino acids. Germline V gene data show CDR1 as SEHNR and CDR2 as FQNEAQ (reference sequence). This CDR3 is CASSPGTTNEKLFF. CDR3 coding DNA: TGTGCCAGCAGCCCCGGGACAACGAATGAAAAACTGTTTTTT.

The V gene is TRBV5-1, the J gene TRBJ1-2, with D uncertain. Germline V gene lookup returns CDR1 SGHRS and CDR2 YFSETQ. Trimming left V 2 bases short and J 3 bases short, with 8 bases between. The CDR3 runs 13 residues. CDR3 loop: CASSFGGDYGYTF. Here the CDR3 DNA reads TGCGCCAGCAGCTTCGGCGGCGACTATGGCTACACCTTC. Full variable domain (missing parts from reference TRBV5-1 and TRBJ1-2): KAGVTQTPRYLIKTRGQQVTLSCSPISGHRSVSWYQQTPGQGLQFLFEYFSETQRNKGNFPGRFSGRQFSNSRSEMNVSTLELGDSALYLCASSFGGDYGYTFGSGTRLTVV.

The V call is TRBV6-5, the J call TRBJ2-7; no definite D call. Trimming shortened V by 6 bases and J by 0 bases, and 6 bases separated the two germline ends. CDR3 length: 12 residues. The germline V gene has CDR1 MNHEY and CDR2 SVGAGI. The CDR3: CASRESSYEQYF. For the CDR3, the DNA is TGTGCCAGCAGGGAGAGCTCCTACGAGCAGTACTTC.

On this clone itself: The same CDR3 can be traced to other DNA sequences in this sample. The V and J genes are TRBV5-1 and TRBJ2-1; 7 bases fit TRBD2. The CDR3 is 14 amino acids. V trimming: 0 bases; J trimming: 7 bases; junction bases outside the gene matches: 4. Per the germline V gene, CDR1 is SGHRS and CDR2 is YFSETQ. The CDR3 DNA sequence: TGCGCCAGCAGCTTGGGGCAGGGAGGGAATGAGCAGTTCTTC. This codes for CASSLGQGGNEQFF.

The chain employs TRBV28 and TRBJ2-7; the match to TRBD2 covers 10 bases. Trimming cost V 5 bases and J 4 bases; bases outside gene matches: 8. Germline-derived CDR1 and CDR2 are MDHEN and SYDVKM. This CDR3 spans 15 amino acids. The chain's CDR3 is CASSPSGSVVYEQYF. In DNA, the CDR3 is TGTGCCAGCAGTCCTAGCGGGAGCGTTGTATACGAGCAGTACTTC.

Notes on this clone: Other DNA sequences from this sample encode an identical CDR3 as well. The chain joins TRBV28 to TRBJ1-2; D unclear. CDR3 length equals 11 residues. Trimming stripped 5 bases from V and 4 bases from J, with 5 bases between. The germline CDR1 and CDR2 sequences are MDHEN and SYDVKM. The CDR3 loop reads CASSAFYGYTF. In nucleotides, the CDR3 is TGTGCCAGCAGTGCCTTCTATGGCTACACCTTC.

The V and J genes are TRBV2 and TRBJ2-3; a possible D gene is TRBD1 (5 bases). The V gene's germline CDR1 is SNHLY and CDR2 FYNNEI. The CDR3 runs to 12 residues. Trimming took off 8 bases at V and 2 bases at J, with 8 bases between the two ends. The CDR3 nucleotides read TGTGCCAGCCAGACAGCCACAGATACGCAGTATTTT. This codes for CASQTATDTQYF.

The chain links TRBV7-9 to TRBJ2-2; D is undetermined. Per the germline V gene, CDR1 is SEHNR and CDR2 is FQNEAQ (reference sequence). The CDR3 is made up of 16 amino acids. V dropped 3 bases and J dropped 7 bases, with 18 bases sitting between them. The CDR3 DNA is TGTGCCAGCAGCTTCCAACTGCTAGGCCTCGACGGGGAGCTGTTTTTT. It is translated as CASSFQLLGLDGELFF. Filled out from reference TRBV7-9 and TRBJ2-2, the complete variable domain reads DTGVSQNPRHKITKRGQNVTFRCDPISEHNRLYWYRQTLGQGPEFLTYFQNEAQLEKSRLLSDRFSAERPKGSFSTLEIQRTEQGDSAMYLCASSFQLLGLDGELFFGEGSRLTVL.

The chain combines TRBV2 with TRBJ1-3, with D perhaps matching TRBD1 (6 bases). The CDR3 totals 18 residues. Germline assignment: CDR1 SNHLY and CDR2 FYNNEI. V lost 11 bases and J 0 bases, leaving 26 bases between the germline ends. The CDR3 region has the DNA TGTGCCTCCGGGGCTCACGGCACAGGGCCTTTCTCTGGAAACACCATATATTTT. It is translated as CASGAHGTGPFSGNTIYF.

The CDR3 DNA follows: TGTGCCAGTAGTCCTAACCAGGGGGATACGCAGTATTTT. Residues: CASSPNQGDTQYF. This rearrangement joins TRBV19 to TRBJ2-3, with D possibly being TRBD1 (6 bases). Trimming left V 5 bases short and J 6 bases short, with 12 bases between. The CDR3 is 13 amino acids. Germline CDR1 reads LNHDA; CDR2 reads SQIVND (reference sequence).

On this clone itself: This sample includes further DNA sequences coding for the same CDR3. V and J are TRBV2 and TRBJ2-5; D gene uncertain. V lost 2 bases to trimming and J lost 4 bases, with 2 bases between them. The germline V gene encodes CDR1 SNHLY and CDR2 FYNNEI. The CDR3 loop spans 11 amino acids. The CDR3 nucleotides are TGTGCCAGCAGTGAAAGAGAGACCCAGTACTTC. Translating gives CASSERETQYF.

The chain couples TRBV2 to TRBJ2-7, with TRBD2 matching 7 bases. Trimming at V came to 6 bases and at J to 3 bases, leaving 17 bases not matched to a gene. This CDR3 has 17 residues. Germline V gene data show CDR1 as SNHLY and CDR2 as FYNNEI. The CDR3, as DNA: TGTGCCAGCAGGAGAACCTTCCTAGCGGCCAATTACTACGAGCAGTACTTC. It encodes CASRRTFLAANYYEQYF.

This chain joins TRBV27 and TRBJ2-3; 13 bases match TRBD2. The CDR3 has 16 amino acids. J gave up 11 bases and V 1 base, and 9 bases lay outside the gene matches. CDR1 is MNHEY, CDR2 SMNVEV, per germline (reference sequence). CDR3 amino acids: CASSLFSGLAGLKQYF. Here the CDR3 DNA reads TGTGCCAGCAGTTTATTCTCGGGACTAGCGGGGCTGAAGCAGTATTTT.

For the CDR3, the DNA is TGCAGCGTTGACTATACCGGGGAGCTGTTTTTT. Encoded protein: CSVDYTGELFF. This rearrangement joins TRBV29-1 to TRBJ2-2, with D unclear. The CDR3 has 11 amino acids. From germline, CDR1 is SQVTM and CDR2 ANQGSEA. Trimming cost V 3 bases and J 5 bases, with 4 bases left between them.

In DNA, the CDR3 is TGTGCCAGCAGTTTACCGACAGGTGGAATCTCTGGAAACACCATATATTTT. The encoded protein is CASSLPTGGISGNTIYF. The chain is built from TRBV28 and TRBJ1-3, with D perhaps matching TRBD1 (6 bases). The CDR3 length is 17 residues. Trimming took 2 bases from V and 0 from J, leaving 14 bases between them. The germline gives CDR1 MDHEN, CDR2 SYDVKM.

V usage is TRBV6-5 and J usage is TRBJ2-2; the D is unclear. With 0 bases removed from V and 4 bases from J, the gap between germline ends came to 9 bases. The CDR3 runs 15 residues. Germline CDR1 is MNHEY and CDR2 is SVGAGI. CDR3 region: CASSYSPTPTGELFF. CDR3 in DNA: TGTGCCAGCAGTTACTCCCCCACCCCCACCGGGGAGCTGTTTTTT.

The J gene is TRBJ2-1, the V gene TRBV2; D gene uncertain. CDR1 SNHLY and CDR2 FYNNEI come from the germline V gene. The CDR3 contains 12 residues. V lost 0 bases and J lost 11, with 8 bases in between. CDR3 in DNA: TGTGCCAGCAGTGAAGCGAGACTTCAGCAGTTCTTC. Its protein product is CASSEARLQQFF.

The chain recombines TRBV5-5 with TRBJ2-1; 10 nucleotides align to TRBD2. Trimming at V came to 3 bases and at J to 4 bases, leaving 7 bases not matched to a gene. This CDR3 is 16 amino acids long. Germline CDR1 is SGHKS and CDR2 is YYEKEE (reference sequence). In DNA, the CDR3 is TGTGCCAGCAGCTCCCCGTTGGGACTAGCGTACAATGAGCAGTTCTTC. It yields the protein CASSSPLGLAYNEQFF.

The V and J genes are TRBV7-8 and TRBJ2-7, with 9 bases identical to TRBD2. Germline V CDR1 and CDR2: SGHVS, FQNEAQ. V dropped 0 bases and J dropped 0; count of bases not matched to a gene: 9. CDR3 length: 18 amino acids. The CDR3 sequence is CASSLASKSSGSSYEQYF. The CDR3, as DNA: TGTGCCAGCAGCTTAGCCTCCAAAAGTAGCGGGAGCTCCTACGAGCAGTACTTC.

This chain joins TRBV11-2 and TRBJ2-7; no reliable D call. The germline gives CDR1 SGHAT, CDR2 FQNNGV. V dropped 4 bases and J dropped 6 bases, with 7 bases sitting between them. This CDR3 region has 11 residues. CDR3 amino acids: CASSSFFEQYF. CDR3 bases: TGTGCCAGCAGCTCTTTTTTCGAGCAGTACTTC.

V is TRBV30 and J is TRBJ2-7; D is unresolved. Per the germline V gene, CDR1 is GTSNPN and CDR2 is SVGIG (reference sequence). CDR3 length equals 14 residues. V lost 2 bases, J lost 0 bases, and 11 bases lay in between. CDR3 sequence reads: CAWSQGWGSYEQYF. In DNA, the CDR3 is TGTGCCTGGAGTCAAGGGTGGGGCTCCTACGAGCAGTACTTC.

This chain links TRBV5-1 with TRBJ2-3; TRBD2 is a possible D gene (5 bases). Germline V gives CDR1 SGHRS, CDR2 YFSETQ. This CDR3 contains 16 residues. Trimming took 0 bases from V and 0 from J, leaving 11 bases between them. The CDR3 DNA is TGCGCCAGCAGCTTGGTCGTGGGAGTCAGCACAGATACGCAGTATTTT. This codes for CASSLVVGVSTDTQYF.

V is TRBV29-1 and J is TRBJ2-1, with D unresolved. The CDR3 sequence is 14 residues long. V lost 4 bases to trimming and J lost 6 bases, with 16 bases between them. Per the germline V gene, CDR1 is SQVTM and CDR2 is ANQGSEA. CDR3 bases: TGCAGCGTTGGGGTAGGTCCATCTCTCAATGAGCAGTTCTTC. Translation gives CSVGVGPSLNEQFF.